Detailed here is one T cell receptor beta chain. V was clipped by 5 bases and J by 7 bases; unmatched bases: 24. The length of the CDR3 is 22 residues. Germline CDR1 reads PRHDT; CDR2 reads FYEKMQ (reference sequence). This sample was included in a study of blood T cell repertoires in COVID-19. Across the study: Italy, Spain and the United States were the sources of the convalescent and acute COVID-19 samples. The cDNA or gDNA used as material had been derived from T cells, B-cell-depleted T cells, or PBMCs.

In the source study's methods: It was from reference gene primer amplification that nucleated cell counts were estimated. Sequencing used immunoSEQ multiplex PCR; TCRdb keeps in-frame clones, though not all of them. V and J calls and clone size are copied from that table; D and trimming were computed from the DNA. The sample lists roughly 200,000 clones, around 86% occurring once. The gene calls are TRBV13 and TRBJ2-1, with TRBD2 matching 15 bases. Sequencing was done on a sample of peripheral blood. The clonotype comes from a man aged 35 to 55 with acute or convalescent COVID-19. The CDR3 loop is CASSQTPEGLAGGFRPTNEQFF. The CDR3 DNA is TGTGCCAGCAGCCAAACACCCGAGGGACTAGCGGGGGGCTTTCGCCCGACTAATGAGCAGTTCTTC.